Here is one T cell receptor beta chain with its context. The sample is drawn from a study of PD-L1 blockade in urothelial cancer. V shed 2 bases, J shed 11 bases, and the junction held 7 bases outside the gene matches. The CDR3 consists of 14 residues. Per germline, CDR1 MNHNY and CDR2 SVGAGI (reference sequence). Synthetic analogs of TCR templates were spiked into every PCR. This table comes from immunoSEQ multiplex PCR, and its TCRdb copy is limited to in-frame clones, with some not included. The sample shows 100,000 to 150,000 clones, roughly 88% of them seen only once. As to time point: peripheral blood 6 weeks after treatment start.

The origin of this receptor is a man between 50 and 59 years old with urothelial cancer. The genes are TRBV6-6 and TRBJ1-1, with 11 bases aligning to TRBD1. The sequenced sample was PBMCs, obtained around atezolizumab (anti-PD-L1) treatment. As DNA, the CDR3 is TGTGCCAGCAGTTACCCCGGGACAGGGGGTGAGGCTTTCTTT. It codes for CASSYPGTGGEAFF.